The clone carrying this T cell receptor beta chain is a singleton in its sample. This entry is derived from a study of blood T cell repertoires in COVID-19. Overall study context: From T cells, B-cell-depleted T cells, or PBMCs came the material, which was cDNA or gDNA.

In the study's own analysis: Amplification of reference gene primers provided the estimated nucleated cell counts. The repertoire was sequenced with immunoSEQ multiplex PCR; TCRdb's copy has only in-frame clones and lacks some. The V and J calls and clone size come from that table; D and trimming were worked out from the DNA. The sample yields around 230,000 clones, less than 90% seen once. CDR3 length: 15 amino acids. V lost 2 bases and J lost 4; bases outside the gene matches: 6. Germline V CDR1 and CDR2: SGHVS, FNYEAQ. Which cohort a participant joined came from the clinical history participants gave.

Sequenced material: PBMCs or T cells enriched from blood (not recorded which). The clonotype comes from a woman between 25 and 40 years old who had recovered from COVID-19. V is TRBV7-6 and J is TRBJ2-3; 7 bases match TRBD2. CDR3 loop: CASSLNWGGADTQYF. CDR3 DNA: TGTGCCAGCAGCTTAAATTGGGGGGGGGCAGATACGCAGTATTTT.